What follows is one T cell receptor beta chain and its context. Its cognate antigen is unknown. The sample belongs to a study of T cells in localized non-small cell lung cancer. General study findings and limits: An association was observed between higher blood T cell density and longer overall survival.

Trimming shortened V by 1 base and J by 0 bases, and 8 bases separated the two germline ends. The CDR3 has 15 residues. CDR1 and CDR2 from the germline V gene are SEHNR and FQNEAQ (reference sequence). The method was immunoSEQ multiplex PCR; TCRdb's version includes in-frame clones alone and lacks a portion of them. The table includes 20,000 to 30,000 clones, approximately 86% detected once. The source is a female donor older than 55 with stage I lung adenocarcinoma. The V call is TRBV7-9, the J call TRBJ2-3, with D possibly TRBD1 on 5 matching bases. The sample was peripheral blood, taken before any cancer treatment. Here the CDR3 DNA reads TGTGCCAGCAGCTTAGAAAGGGGTAGCACAGATACGCAGTATTTT. Translating it yields CASSLERGSTDTQYF. Full variable domain (rest looked up from reference TRBV7-9 and TRBJ2-3): DTGVSQNPRHKITKRGQNVTFRCDPISEHNRLYWYRQTLGQGPEFLTYFQNEAQLEKSRLLSDRFSAERPKGSFSTLEIQRTEQGDSAMYLCASSLERGSTDTQYFGPGTRLTVL.